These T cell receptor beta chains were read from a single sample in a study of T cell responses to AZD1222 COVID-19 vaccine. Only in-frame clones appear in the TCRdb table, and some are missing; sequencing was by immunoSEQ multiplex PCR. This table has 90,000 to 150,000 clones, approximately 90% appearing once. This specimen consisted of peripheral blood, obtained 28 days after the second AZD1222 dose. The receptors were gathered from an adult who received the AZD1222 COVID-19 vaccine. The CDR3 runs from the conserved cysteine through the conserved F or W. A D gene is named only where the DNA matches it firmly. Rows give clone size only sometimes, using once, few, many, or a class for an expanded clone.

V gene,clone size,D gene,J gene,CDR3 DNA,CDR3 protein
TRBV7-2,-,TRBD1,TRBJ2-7,TGTGCCAGCAGCTTAGGAGGACAGGGTCCTTCCTGGGGCGAGCAGTACTTC,CASSLGGQGPSWGEQYF
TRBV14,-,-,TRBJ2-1,TGTGCCAGCAGCCAAGAAGGCGGGACGAGATACAATGAGCAGTTCTTC,CASSQEGGTRYNEQFF
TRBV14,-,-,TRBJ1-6,TGTGCCAGCAGCCAAGATCTCGGGGGACTACCTCCTACTCACTATAATTCACCCCTCCACTTT,CASSQDLGGLPPTHYNSPLHF
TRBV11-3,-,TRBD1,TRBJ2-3,TGTGCCAGCAGCTCCGGGACAGGGGTTCCAGATACGCAGTATTTT,CASSSGTGVPDTQYF
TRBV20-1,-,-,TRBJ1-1,TGCAGTGCTAGTGAATCGAACACTGAAGCTTTCTTT,CSASESNTEAFF
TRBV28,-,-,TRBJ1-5,TGTGCCAGCAGTTTCTCCAGGGAGGTCACACAGCCCCAGCATTTT,CASSFSREVTQPQHF
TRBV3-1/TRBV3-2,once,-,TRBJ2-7,TGTGCCAGCAGCCCGGTGGAAGAACAAGCCTACGAGCAGTACTTC,CASSPVEEQAYEQYF
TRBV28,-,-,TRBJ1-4,TGTGCCAGCTGTGACAGGTCGATGGGGGAAAAACTGTTTTTT,CASCDRSMGEKLFF
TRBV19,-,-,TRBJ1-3,TGTGCCAGCAACAGGGCCACTGGAAACACCATATATTTT,CASNRATGNTIYF
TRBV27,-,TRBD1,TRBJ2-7,TGTGCCAGCAGTTCCTGGGGTCCGGGACAGGGGACCTACGAGCAGTACTTC,CASSSWGPGQGTYEQYF
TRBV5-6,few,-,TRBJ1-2,TGTGCCAGCAGCCCCTGGAGGGCTAACTATGGCTACACCTTC,CASSPWRANYGYTF
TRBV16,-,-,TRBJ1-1,TGTGCCAGCAGCCAAGACCTTAACACTGAAGCTTTCTTT,CASSQDLNTEAFF
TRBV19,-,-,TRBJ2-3,TGTGCCAGTAGTATAAGGTTAAGGGGGGCAGATACGCAGTATTTT,CASSIRLRGADTQYF
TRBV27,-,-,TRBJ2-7,TGTGCCAGCAGTTTAGCCGACGGGGAGATAACCTACGAGCAGTACTTC,CASSLADGEITYEQYF
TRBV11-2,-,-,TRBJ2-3,TGTGCCAGCAGCCGGGGGCACCGGGACCCCTTCACAGATACGCAGTATTTT,CASSRGHRDPFTDTQYF
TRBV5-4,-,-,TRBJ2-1,TGTGCCAGCAGCTTGGCGGGCCCTAATGAGCAGTTCTTC,CASSLAGPNEQFF
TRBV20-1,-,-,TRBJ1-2,TGCAGTGCTAGAGTCCAGGGCCGCTACACCTTC,CSARVQGRYTF
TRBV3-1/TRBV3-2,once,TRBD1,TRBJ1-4,TGTGCCAGCAGCCAGACTAACAGGGGATTAGGTGAAAAACTGTTTTTT,CASSQTNRGLGEKLFF
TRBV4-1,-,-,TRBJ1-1,TGCGCCAGCAGCCAAACCCGTCACGGGGGGACTGAAGCTTTCTTT,CASSQTRHGGTEAFF
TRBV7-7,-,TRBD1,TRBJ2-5,TGTGCTAGCAGCGCGCAAGACAGGGGGGAAGAGACCCAGTACTTC,CASSAQDRGEETQYF
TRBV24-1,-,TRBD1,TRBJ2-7,TGTGCCACCAGTGATACCGGGACAGGGGGCTACGAGCAGTACTTC,CATSDTGTGGYEQYF
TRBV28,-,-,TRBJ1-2,TGTGCCAGCAGTTTACAGAACGGTCGGTCGGGCTACACCTTC,CASSLQNGRSGYTF
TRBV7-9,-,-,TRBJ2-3,TGTGCCACCGAGTGGGGGTGGGGCACAGATACGCAGTATTTT,CATEWGWGTDTQYF
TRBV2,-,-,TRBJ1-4,TGTGCCACCCCCGCGGGGGGGCCTAATGAAAAACTGTTTTTT,CATPAGGPNEKLFF
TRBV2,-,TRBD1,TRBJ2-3,TGTGCCAGCAGAGCCGGACAGGGGACAGATACGCAGTATTTT,CASRAGQGTDTQYF
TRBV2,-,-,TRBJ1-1,TGTGCCAGCAGCCTACAGGGTGAAGCTTTCTTT,CASSLQGEAFF
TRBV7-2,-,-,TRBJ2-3,TGTGCCAGCGGTTCCCTCGGGTTAGATACGCAGTATTTT,CASGSLGLDTQYF
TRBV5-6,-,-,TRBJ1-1,TGTGCCAGCAGCCCGGACGGCTTCACCGCTTTCTTT,CASSPDGFTAFF
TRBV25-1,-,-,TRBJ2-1,TGTGCCAGCAGTGAGTCCAGGGCAAGCTCCTACAATGAGCAGTTCTTC,CASSESRASSYNEQFF
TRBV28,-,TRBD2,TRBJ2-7,TGTGCCAGCAGTCCCCGGGCTAGCGGGAGGTTCGAGCAGTACTTC,CASSPRASGRFEQYF
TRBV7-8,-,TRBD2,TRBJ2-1,TGTGCCAGCAGCCCGGGACTAGCGGGAGGCCTATCCTACAATGAGCAGTTCTTC,CASSPGLAGGLSYNEQFF
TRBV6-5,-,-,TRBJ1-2,TGTGCCAGCTCGAGCGGGGGGCCAACTAACTATGGCTACACCTTC,CASSSGGPTNYGYTF
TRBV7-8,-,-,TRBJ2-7,TGTGCCAGCAGCTTTAGTCCTACCGGCGTTCTCGAGCAGTACTTC,CASSFSPTGVLEQYF
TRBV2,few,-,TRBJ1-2,TGTGCCAGCAGGACTCGGGTTTTACCCATCTATGGCTACACCTTC,CASRTRVLPIYGYTF
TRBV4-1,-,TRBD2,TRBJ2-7,TGCGCCAGCAGCCCTCCCCCCGGGACTAGCGGGCGCCCCTACGAGCAGTACTTC,CASSPPPGTSGRPYEQYF
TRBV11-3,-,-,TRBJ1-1,TGTGCCAGCAGCAAGGGACGCGGTGGGACTGAAGCTTTCTTT,CASSKGRGGTEAFF
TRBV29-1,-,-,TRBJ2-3,TGCAGCGTTCAAAAGACGGCAGATACGCAGTATTTT,CSVQKTADTQYF